The 28 T cell receptor beta chains below come from one sample, sequenced in a study of TIL therapy for anti-PD-1-resistant metastatic lung cancer. The immunoSEQ assay was v3. Assay used: immunoSEQ multiplex PCR; TCRdb lists only in-frame clones, some missing. The data contain approximately 18,000 clones, roughly 85% of them singletons. The time point is: pre-treatment sample, taken before nivolumab and TIL therapy. The sample here was blood, taken at baseline. These receptors all stem from a person aged 25 to 85 with non-small cell lung cancer.

The rearrangement links TRBV25-1 to TRBJ1-6; no definite D call. The V end was cut by 5 bases, the J end by 6 bases, with 8 bases between. Germline V gene lookup returns CDR1 MGHDK and CDR2 SYGVNS. The CDR3 extends over 13 amino acids. CDR3 in amino acids: CASSRTRNSPLHF. In DNA form, the CDR3 reads TGTGCCAGCAGTAGGACCCGTAATTCACCCCTCCACTTT.

V gene TRBV19 combines with J gene TRBJ2-5; TRBD2 might be the D (6 bases). Trimming took off 5 bases at V and 5 bases at J, with 15 bases between the two ends. The CDR3 sequence is 14 residues long. Looked up from germline, CDR1 is LNHDA and CDR2 is SQIVND (reference sequence). The CDR3 DNA reads TGTGCCAGTAGTTTGGATGGCGCGGGGGAGACCCAGTACTTC. It translates to CASSLDGAGETQYF.

The V gene is TRBV5-4, the J gene TRBJ1-2, with D unclear. Looked up from germline, CDR1 is SGHNT and CDR2 is YYREEE (reference sequence). The V end was cut by 0 bases, the J end by 4 bases, with 7 bases between. This CDR3 comprises 13 residues. This chain's CDR3 is CASSLEASYGYTF. CDR3 coding DNA: TGTGCCAGCAGCTTGGAAGCGAGCTATGGCTACACCTTC.

This clone appeared once. The rearrangement uses TRBV28 and TRBJ1-4; the D gene is possibly TRBD1 (6 bases). CDR3 length: 12 residues. CDR1 is MDHEN and CDR2 is SYDVKM in the germline V gene. Between the trimmed V and J ends, which lost 2 bases and 10 bases, there was a span of 8 bases. This chain's CDR3 is CASSLNRAKLFF. DNA for the CDR3: TGTGCCAGCAGTTTAAACAGGGCAAAACTGTTTTTT.

This clone came up once. The chain uses TRBV4-3 and TRBJ1-2; 7 nucleotides line up with TRBD1. CDR1 is LGHNA, CDR2 YSLEER, per germline. The V gene end was trimmed by 4 bases and the J gene end by 6 bases; junction bases not matched to a gene: 5. The length of the CDR3 is 13 residues. DNA for the CDR3: TGCGCCAGCAGCCGAGACAGGGCTGATGGCTACACCTTC. Its protein product is CASSRDRADGYTF.

This rearrangement joins TRBV29-1 to TRBJ1-1; D is ambiguous. The V gene lost 1 base and the J gene lost 0 bases, with 6 bases spanning the gap. Germline CDR1 SQVTM, CDR2 ANQGSEA. The CDR3 covers 13 residues. CDR3 amino acids: CSVEANMNTEAFF. In DNA form, the CDR3 reads TGCAGCGTTGAAGCAAATATGAACACTGAAGCTTTCTTT.

The CDR3 region has the DNA TGTGCCAGCAGCTTAGCTGGAGCGGGGGGGCCCCAAAACATTCAGTACTTC. Amino acid sequence: CASSLAGAGGPQNIQYF. This chain uses TRBV7-2 with TRBJ2-4; 10 bases are shared with TRBD2. The CDR3 is 17 residues long. Germline lookup yields CDR1 SGHTA and CDR2 FQGNSA. The V gene end was trimmed by 0 bases and the J gene end by 5 bases; junction bases not matched to a gene: 7.

This rearrangement joins TRBV19 to TRBJ1-2; 9 nucleotides agree with TRBD1. The germline V gene has CDR1 LNHDA and CDR2 SQIVND (reference sequence). V lost 3 bases and J lost 4; bases outside the gene matches: 6. CDR3 length equals 15 residues. This CDR3 reads CASSILGQGVYGYTF. The DNA of the CDR3 is TGTGCCAGTAGTATTCTGGGACAGGGAGTCTATGGCTACACCTTC.

The chain links TRBV27 to TRBJ1-4, with a tentative D call TRBD1 (6 bases). CDR3 length: 16 amino acids. Germline values: CDR1 MNHEY, CDR2 SMNVEV (reference sequence). Trimming cost V 8 bases and J 2 bases, with 18 bases left between them. The DNA of the CDR3 is TGTGCCAGCCGGACAGACTCTCTAGTGACTAATGAAAAACTGTTTTTT. Protein: CASRTDSLVTNEKLFF.

The gene calls are TRBV9 and TRBJ1-6; D not resolved. CDR3 size: 15 residues. Germline CDR1 SGDLS, CDR2 YYNGEE. V lost 3 bases to trimming and J lost 0 bases, with 7 bases between them. The CDR3 region is CASSAASSYNSPLHF. In DNA, the CDR3 is TGTGCCAGCAGCGCCGCTAGCTCCTATAATTCACCCCTCCACTTT.

This chain joins TRBV18 and TRBJ1-6; possible D gene TRBD1, 5 bases. The V gene's germline CDR1 is KGHSH and CDR2 LQKENI. The V and J ends lost 6 bases and 9 bases respectively, with 21 bases between them. This CDR3 is 16 amino acids long. For the CDR3, the DNA is TGTGCCAGCTCGACGACGGGGGATACTGTTATTTCACCCCTCCACTTT. This sequence encodes CASSTTGDTVISPLHF.

The CDR3 DNA is TGCAGTGCCGGGACAGTCTACGAGCAGTACTTC. It translates to CSAGTVYEQYF. This chain links TRBV20-1 with TRBJ2-7, with TRBD1 matching over 7 bases. The CDR3 contains 11 residues. Per germline, CDR1 DFQATT and CDR2 SNEGSKA (reference sequence). V shed 6 bases and J 3 bases; nucleotides not matched to a gene: 2.

This clone was observed once. In DNA form, the CDR3 reads TGTGCCAGCAGCTTGGACAGCGTTAGCACAGATACGCAGTATTTT. Translation: CASSLDSVSTDTQYF. The genes are TRBV5-5 and TRBJ2-3; D not resolved. The CDR3 is made up of 15 amino acids. Trimming stripped 0 bases from V and 0 bases from J, with 8 bases between. CDR1 SGHKS and CDR2 YYEKEE come from the germline V gene (reference sequence).

J is TRBJ1-3 and V is TRBV15; 10 nucleotides agree with TRBD1. Unmatched junction bases numbered 8, after V lost 3 bases and J lost 6 bases. Germline assignment: CDR1 LNHNV and CDR2 YYDKDF (reference sequence). This CDR3 has 16 residues. This CDR3 is CATSSQRGQGLNTIYF. The CDR3 DNA reads as TGTGCCACCAGCAGCCAAAGGGGACAGGGGTTAAACACCATATATTTT.

The rearrangement uses TRBV6-6 and TRBJ1-2; 7 nucleotides agree with TRBD1. The junction had 5 bases not matched to a gene; V was cut back by 7 bases and J by 3 bases. The germline V gene has CDR1 MNHNY and CDR2 SVGAGI (reference sequence). The CDR3 extends over 13 amino acids. The CDR3 coding sequence is TGTGCCAGCAAGGGGGCGGTAGACTATGGCTACACCTTC. As protein: CASKGAVDYGYTF.

This chain connects TRBV7-6 to TRBJ2-3; the D gene could be TRBD1 or TRBD2 (6 bases each). CDR3 size: 14 residues. Trimming removed 5 bases from V and 4 bases from J, with 13 bases in between. Germline loops: CDR1 SGHVS, CDR2 FNYEAQ. As DNA, the CDR3 is TGTGCCAGCAGCGCCGGGGGCGGCGCAGATACGCAGTATTTT. Translated: CASSAGGGADTQYF.

There are a few counts of this clone. J is TRBJ2-2 and V is TRBV21-1. TRBV21-1 is a listed pseudogene. The CDR3 extends over 15 amino acids. CDR3 sequence (DNA): TGTGCCAGCAGCCGGGACCGATCGAACACCGGGGAGCTGTTTTTT. Translated: CASSRDRSNTGELFF.

V usage is TRBV25-1 and J usage is TRBJ2-7, with D tentatively TRBD2 (5 bases). The germline gives CDR1 MGHDK, CDR2 SYGVNS. V lost 8 bases and J lost 4, with 9 bases in between. This CDR3 spans 11 amino acids. The CDR3 loop is CASAGGYEQYF. The CDR3, as DNA: TGTGCCAGCGCCGGAGGTTACGAGCAGTACTTC.

The chain uses TRBV7-2 and TRBJ1-1; a weak D match, TRBD1 (5 bases). The V end was cut by 1 base, the J end by 4 bases, with 16 bases between. Germline-derived CDR1 and CDR2 are SGHTA and FQGNSA. The CDR3 length is 16 residues. CDR3 sequence: CASSLVAGRGSTEAFF. For the CDR3, the DNA is TGTGCCAGCAGCTTAGTGGCGGGTAGGGGAAGCACTGAAGCTTTCTTT.

The V and J genes are TRBV9 and TRBJ1-1; 9 nucleotides agree with TRBD1. Germline CDR1 reads SGDLS; CDR2 reads YYNGEE. Unmatched junction bases numbered 10, after V lost 2 bases and J lost 5 bases. CDR3 length equals 16 residues. This CDR3 reads CASSVLTGGAGTEAFF. The CDR3 coding sequence is TGTGCCAGCAGCGTTCTCACAGGGGGCGCAGGGACTGAAGCTTTCTTT.

The V call is TRBV27, the J call TRBJ2-5, with TRBD2 identical over 10 bases. V shed 5 bases and J 4 bases; nucleotides not matched to a gene: 7. The CDR3 covers 15 residues. Germline V lookup: CDR1 MNHEY, CDR2 SMNVEV (reference sequence). CDR3 nucleotide sequence: TGTGCCAGCAGTACCAGCGGGAGGGCCGCAGAGACCCAGTACTTC. This translates into CASSTSGRAAETQYF.

The rearrangement links TRBV5-1 to TRBJ2-7; 7 bases map to TRBD1. V dropped 5 bases and J dropped 7; count of bases not matched to a gene: 9. This CDR3 is built from 13 residues. In germline, CDR1 is SGHRS, CDR2 YFSETQ. The CDR3 DNA is TGCGCCAGCAGGAGACAGGGTACCCCGGAGCAGTACTTC. It specifies CASRRQGTPEQYF.

The chain employs TRBV19 and TRBJ1-1; no firm D call. V lost 6 bases to trimming and J lost 1 base, with 3 bases between them. Germline V gene data show CDR1 as LNHDA and CDR2 as SQIVND (reference sequence). This CDR3 is built from 11 residues. The CDR3 spells CASRKNTEAFF. In DNA, the CDR3 is TGTGCCAGTAGGAAGAACACTGAAGCTTTCTTT. Supplemented by reference TRBV19 and TRBJ1-1, the full variable domain reads DGGITQSPKYLFRKEGQNVTLSCEQNLNHDAMYWYRQDPGQGLRLIYYSQIVNDFQKGDIAEGYSVSREKKESFPLTVTSAQKNPTAFYLCASRKNTEAFFGQGTRLTVV.

This clone was seen just once. The chain combines TRBV30 with TRBJ2-7; possibly TRBD2 for D (5 bases). V was trimmed by 5 bases and J by 5 bases, leaving 13 bases between them. The CDR3 has 12 amino acids. CDR1 is GTSNPN and CDR2 is SVGIG in the germline V gene (reference sequence). Written as DNA, the CDR3 is TGTGCCTGGTCGTCCGGGATCGACGAGCAGTACTTC. Translation gives CAWSSGIDEQYF.

The chain couples TRBV5-1 to TRBJ1-4; no reliable D call. Per the germline V gene, CDR1 is SGHRS and CDR2 is YFSETQ. There are 15 residues in the CDR3. Trimming pared 2 bases from V and 2 bases from J, leaving 10 bases between. This chain's CDR3 is CASSLIPSTNEKLFF. In nucleotides, the CDR3 is TGCGCCAGCAGCTTAATCCCCTCGACTAATGAAAAACTGTTTTTT. The whole variable domain, remainder taken from reference TRBV5-1 and TRBJ1-4, is KAGVTQTPRYLIKTRGQQVTLSCSPISGHRSVSWYQQTPGQGLQFLFEYFSETQRNKGNFPGRFSGRQFSNSRSEMNVSTLELGDSALYLCASSLIPSTNEKLFFGSGTQLSVL.

This sequence joins TRBV15 and TRBJ2-1; D is perhaps TRBD1 (6 bases). The CDR3 is 16 residues long. Germline V gives CDR1 LNHNV, CDR2 YYDKDF (reference sequence). Trimming pared 0 bases from V and 3 bases from J, leaving 12 bases between. The CDR3 spells CATSRDGQLDYNEQFF. CDR3 bases: TGTGCCACCAGCAGAGATGGACAGCTCGACTACAATGAGCAGTTCTTC. The full variable domain, its missing parts supplied by reference TRBV15 and TRBJ2-1, is DAMVIQNPRYQVTQFGKPVTLSCSQTLNHNVMYWYQQKSSQAPKLLFHYYDKDFNNEADTPDNFQSRRPNTSFCFLDIRSPGLGDTAMYLCATSRDGQLDYNEQFFGPGTRLTVL.

This clone was observed a handful of times. V and J are TRBV7-9 and TRBJ2-2; D is possibly TRBD2 (6 bases). The CDR3 runs 15 residues. V gave up 7 bases and J gave up 7 bases, with 19 bases separating them. Per germline, CDR1 SEHNR and CDR2 FQNEAQ (reference sequence). CDR3 coding DNA: TGTGCCAGCACCATAGGAGGCGGAGGGGACGGGGAGCTGTTTTTT. Protein sequence: CASTIGGGGDGELFF.

This clone was observed a single time. The gene calls are TRBV30 and TRBJ1-1; D remains unclear. The V end lost 3 bases, the J end lost 1 base, and 9 bases lay between the germline ends. CDR3 length: 13 residues. CDR1 and CDR2 from the germline V gene are GTSNPN and SVGIG (reference sequence). The CDR3 reads CAWSSGSNTEAFF. CDR3 nucleotides: TGTGCCTGGAGCTCTGGCTCGAACACTGAAGCTTTCTTT.